This is a list of T cell receptor beta chains from one sample in a study of tumor-infiltrating lymphocytes in primary liver carcinoma. TCRdb re-called the multiplex PCR reads with MiXCR, one entry per CDR3 protein. There are approximately 340,000 distinct CDR3 sequences in the sample; around three fifths occur only once, and about 6% lies in the top ten. What was sequenced was peripheral blood. Receptors originate from a man aged 35-49 years with primary liver carcinoma and hepatitis B virus infection. CDR3s include the opening cysteine and the closing phenylalanine or tryptophan. A D gene is named only where the DNA matches it firmly. Clone size, where shown, is once, few, many, or a class for clones that have expanded.

NA | TRBJ2-3 | NA | TRBV30 | CAARSGSTDTQYF | TGTGCCGCAAGAAGCGGAAGCACAGATACGCAGTATTTT
NA | TRBJ1-5 | NA | TRBV6-1 | CASTGVANQPQHF | TGTGCCAGCACAGGGGTGGCCAATCAGCCCCAGCATTTT
NA | TRBJ1-4 | NA | TRBV11-2 | CASSSRKTTNEKLFF | TGTGCCAGCAGCTCTCGGAAAACAACTAATGAAAAACTGTTTTTT
TRBD1 | TRBJ2-4 | NA | TRBV11-2 | CVSMNRGFSYDQYF | TGTGTCAGCATGAACAGGGGATTCTCCTACGATCAGTACTTC
NA | TRBJ2-1 | NA | TRBV29-1 | CSVEETDYNEQFF | TGTAGCGTTGAAGAAACCGATTACAATGAGCAGTTCTTC
NA | TRBJ2-5 | NA | TRBV10-3 | CAINPSDGVQETQYF | TGTGCCATCAACCCTTCGGACGGTGTTCAAGAGACCCAGTACTTC
NA | TRBJ2-3 | NA | TRBV11-2 | CAGNAGQTFTDTQYF | TGTGCCGGCAACGCCGGACAGACTTTCACAGATACGCAGTATTTT
NA | TRBJ2-3 | many | TRBV10-2 | CASKGSPGTDTQYF | TGCGCCAGCAAGGGCTCACCGGGCACAGATACGCAGTATTTT
NA | TRBJ2-7 | NA | TRBV11-2 | CASSVIGLGSGEQYF | TGTGCCAGTAGCGTTATAGGGTTGGGGTCCGGCGAGCAGTACTTC
NA | TRBJ1-1 | NA | TRBV11-2 | CASSHISTNTEAFF | TGTGCTAGCAGCCATATCAGCACGAACACTGAAGCTTTCTTT
NA | TRBJ2-1 | few | TRBV7-9 | CASRGAAEAPHEQFF | TGTGCCAGCAGGGGGGCGGCGGAGGCCCCCCATGAGCAGTTCTTC
TRBD1 | TRBJ1-2 | NA | TRBV11-2 | CASSLVAGQTLGHDYAF | TGTGCCAGCAGCTTAGTAGCGGGACAGACCTTAGGACATGACTACGCCTTC
NA | TRBJ2-7 | once | TRBV21-1 | CASCRDGPHLYEKYF | TGTGCCAGCTGTCGCGACGGTCCCCATCTCTACGAGAAGTACTTC
NA | TRBJ2-2 | NA | TRBV6-2/TRBV6-3 | CASTLWESGGELFF | TGTGCAAGCACTTTGTGGGAGTCCGGCGGGGAGCTGTTTTTT
TRBD2 | TRBJ2-3 | many | TRBV11-2 | CASSFPAGGVDTQYF | TGTGCCAGCAGCTTTCCTGCGGGAGGAGTAGATACGCAGTATTTT
TRBD1 | TRBJ2-2 | many | TRBV4-2 | CASSQTGAAGTGELFF | TGTGCCAGCAGCCAAACAGGGGCGGCAGGCACCGGGGAGCTGTTTTTT
NA | TRBJ2-5 | once | TRBV6-5 | CASIYFSGQETQYF | TGTGCCAGCATTTACTTTTCAGGGCAAGAGACCCAGTACTTC
NA | TRBJ2-7 | NA | TRBV6-2/TRBV6-3 | CASNEAHHEQYF | TGTGCCAGCAATGAGGCGCACCACGAGCAGTACTTC
NA | TRBJ2-5 | few | TRBV6-5 | CASRTLASIIGTQYF | TGTGCCAGCAGAACCCTAGCTAGCATTATCGGAACCCAGTACTTC
TRBD1 | TRBJ2-1 | once | TRBV12-3/TRBV12-4 | CASRPGQGSYNEQSF | TGTGCCAGCAGACCGGGACAGGGTTCCTACAATGAGCAGTCCTTC
TRBD2 | TRBJ2-1 | few | TRBV11-2 | CASSLAGASGGSGQFF | TGTGCCAGCAGCTTAGCGGGGGCTAGCGGGGGATCTGGGCAGTTCTTC
TRBD1 | TRBJ1-1 | once | TRBV7-3 | CDSRRDSSNTEAFF | TGTGACAGCAGACGGGACAGTTCGAACACTGAAGCTTTCTTT
NA | TRBJ2-7 | NA | TRBV6-5 | CASGPRITLYKQYF | TGTGCCAGCGGTCCGAGGATAACACTCTACAAGCAGTACTTC
TRBD2 | TRBJ2-7 | NA | TRBV11-2 | CTSSPGLAGDGEQYF | TGTACCAGCAGCCCGGGACTAGCGGGAGATGGTGAGCAGTACTTC
TRBD2 | TRBJ2-3 | many | TRBV11-2 | CASSLEGTSGRDTQYF | TGTGCCAGCAGCTTAGAAGGGACTAGCGGGAGAGATACGCAGTATTTT
NA | TRBJ1-6 | many | TRBV11-2 | CASSSREGPNSPLHF | TGTGCCAGCAGCTCCCGGGAGGGCCCCAATTCACCCCTCCACTTT
NA | TRBJ1-2 | NA | TRBV28 | CASTRGWGNYGYTF | TGTGCCAGCACAAGGGGGTGGGGAAACTATGGCTACACCTTC
TRBD1 | TRBJ2-7 | NA | TRBV4-1 | CASSTRTGDSYEQYF | TGCGCCAGCAGTACCCGGACAGGGGACTCCTACGAGCAGTACTTC
NA | TRBJ2-7 | NA | TRBV11-2 | CASSPPLVNHEQYF | TGTGCCAGCAGCCCCCCGTTGGTCAACCACGAGCAGTACTTC
TRBD1 | TRBJ2-7 | many | TRBV4-2 | CASSLRTGGPYEQYF | TGTGCCAGCAGCCTAAGGACAGGGGGCCCCTACGAGCAGTACTTC
NA | TRBJ1-4 | NA | TRBV29-1 | CSVVRPDGSNEKLLF | TGCAGCGTTGTCCGACCGGACGGCTCTAATGAAAAACTGCTTTTT
NA | TRBJ1-2 | many | TRBV5-5 | CASSFQGYGYTF | TGTGCCAGCAGCTTTCAGGGATATGGCTACACCTTC
NA | TRBJ2-2 | many | TRBV6-6 | CASSFVPGPSFTKNTGELFF | TGTGCCAGCAGTTTTGTTCCGGGACCTTCATTTACGAAAAACACCGGGGAGCTGTTTTTT
NA | TRBJ2-1 | NA | TRBV4-2 | CASSQDQGTTGRANELFF | TGTGCCAGCAGCCAAGACCAGGGTACTACCGGACGGGCAAATGAGCTGTTTTTC
TRBD1 | TRBJ1-2 | NA | TRBV11-3 | CAIRTGQGVDYGYTF | TGTGCCATCAGAACGGGACAGGGTGTCGACTATGGCTACACCTTC
NA | TRBJ2-3 | NA | TRBV10-1 | CASSESLAGGTQYF | TGCGCCAGCAGTGAGTCGTTGGCTGGTGGTACGCAGTATTTT
TRBD1 | TRBJ1-1 | few | TRBV6-1 | CASRSPLGQLRMNTEAFF | TGTGCCAGCAGATCCCCTTTGGGACAGTTAAGAATGAACACTGAAGCTTTCTTT
NA | TRBJ2-3 | few | TRBV6-6 | CATQTGKTDTQYF | TGTGCCACCCAGACTGGCAAAACAGATACGCAGTATTTT
NA | TRBJ2-7 | few | TRBV11-2 | CASSLDLGAPSYVQYF | TGTGCCAGCAGCTTAGATTTGGGGGCCCCCTCCTACGTGCAGTACTTC
NA | TRBJ2-2 | NA | TRBV11-2 | CASSQKGRGADTGELFF | TGTGCTAGCAGCCAAAAAGGACGGGGGGCCGACACCGGGGAGCTGTTTTTT
NA | TRBJ2-3 | medium-sized | TRBV11-1 | CASSLGVDTQYF | TGTGCCAGCAGCTTAGGGGTAGATACGCAGTATTTT
NA | TRBJ1-4 | NA | TRBV2 | CASSLGGVATEKLFF | TGTGCCAGCAGTCTTGGGGGGGTCGCGACTGAAAAACTGTTTTTT
NA | TRBJ1-3 | NA | TRBV5-1 | CASSLAQPPGNTIYF | TGCGCCAGCAGCTTGGCCCAACCACCTGGAAACACCATATATTTT
NA | TRBJ2-5 | once | TRBV11-1 | CANSSQPGSQETQYF | TGTGCCAACAGCTCGCAACCTGGATCACAAGAGACCCAGTACTTC
NA | TRBJ2-7 | NA | TRBV29-1 | CSVEGVRTYKQYF | TGCAGCGTTGAAGGCGTCAGAACCTACAAGCAGTACTTC
NA | TRBJ1-1 | NA | TRBV10-3 | CAISESAENTEVFF | TGTGCCATCAGTGAGTCGGCGGAGAACACTGAAGTTTTCTTT